The 3 T cell receptor beta chains reported below all come from one sample, sequenced in a study of regulatory T cells in long-lasting Graves disease. The sample's time point: newly diagnosed GD, antithyroid drugs for less than 3 months. RNA extracted from PBMCs served as the sequencing template. Combining iRepertoire HTBI primers with Arm-PCR of CDR3 regions, the authors built TCR beta libraries. TCRdb reprocessed the multiplex PCR reads via MiXCR and lists one record per CDR3 protein. The table includes 300,000 to 400,000 distinct CDR3 sequences, more than 15% detected once. The sample consisted of peripheral blood mononuclear cells (PBMCs), taken at new diagnosis, from a patient treated with antithyroid drugs. The receptor set was obtained from a female donor with Graves disease.

The V call is TRBV6-2 or TRBV6-3, the J call TRBJ1-1; no clear D gene. The CDR3 loop spans 15 amino acids. CDR1 MNHEY and CDR2 SVGEGT come from the germline V gene. The V gene lost 8 bases and the J gene lost 0 bases, with 16 bases spanning the gap. The chain's CDR3 is CASLEDGKMNTEAFF. CDR3 nucleotide sequence: TGTGCCAGCCTCGAGGACGGAAAAATGAACACTGAAGCTTTCTTT.

This clonotype was seen ten or more times. The chain couples TRBV10-3 to TRBJ2-3; no definite D call. V lost 2 bases and J 4 bases, leaving 7 bases between the germline ends. CDR1 ENHRY and CDR2 SYGVKD come from the germline V gene. This CDR3 has 13 amino acids. The CDR3 DNA reads TGTGCCATCAGTGAGCCCCGAGCAGATACGCAGTATTTT. Its protein is CAISEPRADTQYF.

Ten or more counts support this clonotype. The V gene is TRBV2, the J gene TRBJ2-7; 8 bases are shared with TRBD2. This CDR3 has 12 amino acids. Germline V lookup: CDR1 SNHLY, CDR2 FYNNEI. J was trimmed by 7 bases and V by 8 bases; bases with no gene match: 7. This chain's CDR3 is CASREGRGEQYF. The CDR3, as DNA: TGTGCCAGCCGGGAGGGGAGAGGAGAGCAGTACTTC. Supplemented by reference TRBV2 and TRBJ2-7, the full variable domain reads EPEVTQTPSHQVTQMGQEVILRCVPISNHLYFYWYRQILGQKVEFLVSFYNNEISEKSEIFDDQFSVERPDGSNFTLKIRSTKLEDSAMYFCASREGRGEQYFGPGTRLTVT.